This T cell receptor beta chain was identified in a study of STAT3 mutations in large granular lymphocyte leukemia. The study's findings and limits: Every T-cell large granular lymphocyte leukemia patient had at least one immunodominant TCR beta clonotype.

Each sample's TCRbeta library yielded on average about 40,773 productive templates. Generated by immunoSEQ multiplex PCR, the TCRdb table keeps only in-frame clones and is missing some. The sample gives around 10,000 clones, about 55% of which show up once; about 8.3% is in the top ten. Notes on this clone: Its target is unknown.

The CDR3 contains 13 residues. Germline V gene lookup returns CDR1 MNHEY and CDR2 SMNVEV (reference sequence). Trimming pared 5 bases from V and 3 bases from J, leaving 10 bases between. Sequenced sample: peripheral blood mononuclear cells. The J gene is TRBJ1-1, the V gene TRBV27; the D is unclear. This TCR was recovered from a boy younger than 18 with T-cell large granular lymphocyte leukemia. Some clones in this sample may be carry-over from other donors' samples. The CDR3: CASSIADYTEAFF. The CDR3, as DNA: TGTGCCAGCAGTATCGCAGATTACACTGAAGCTTTCTTT.